This is a list of T cell receptor beta chains from one sample in a study of blood T cell repertoires in COVID-19. Data came from immunoSEQ multiplex PCR; TCRdb stores just in-frame clones and leaves some out. The table has about 49,000 clones, approximately 86% seen once; the top ten hold over 4.5%. The material sequenced was peripheral blood. These receptor sequences come from a man aged 35 to 55 with active COVID-19. The CDR3 runs from the conserved cysteine through the conserved F or W. A D gene is named only where the DNA matches it firmly. The size field is filled for only some rows; it gives once, few, many or a size class.

d_gene	v_gene	abundance	j_gene	CDR3aa	CDR3nt
TRBD2	TRBV6-7	-	TRBJ2-7	CASSYEREFSYEQYF	TGTGCCAGCAGTTACGAGCGGGAGTTTTCTTACGAGCAGTACTTC
TRBD2	TRBV5-1	-	TRBJ2-2	CASSSGLAGMGTGELFF	TGCGCCAGCAGCAGCGGACTAGCGGGAATGGGAACCGGGGAGCTGTTTTTT
TRBD2	TRBV7-6	-	TRBJ2-1	CASSGLAKGLAGIDEQFF	TGTGCCAGCAGCGGCCTAGCTAAGGGACTAGCGGGAATCGATGAGCAGTTCTTC
TRBD1	TRBV27	-	TRBJ1-2	CASSPGTGGRAGYTF	TGTGCCAGCAGTCCAGGGACAGGGGGGCGGGCTGGCTACACCTTC
-	TRBV24-1	-	TRBJ2-2	CATGDRGNPTGELFF	TGTGCCACCGGAGATAGGGGAAATCCCACCGGGGAGCTGTTTTTT
-	TRBV2	-	TRBJ2-1	CASSEALREQFF	TGTGCCAGCAGTGAAGCGCTGAGGGAGCAGTTCTTC
TRBD2	TRBV11-2	-	TRBJ2-3	CASSLDLTSGRAGNTQYF	TGTGCCAGCAGCTTAGATCTCACTAGCGGGAGGGCCGGGAATACGCAGTATTTT
-	TRBV15	-	TRBJ2-1	CATSRGEGGYNEQFF	TGTGCCACCAGCAGAGGAGAGGGTGGCTACAATGAGCAGTTCTTC
TRBD1	TRBV5-4	-	TRBJ1-6	CASRLTGENSPLHF	TGTGCCAGCAGGCTGACAGGGGAGAATTCACCCCTCCACTTT
TRBD2	TRBV19	-	TRBJ2-1	CASRWEGGNEQFF	TGTGCCAGTAGGTGGGAGGGCGGAAATGAGCAGTTCTTC
TRBD2	TRBV4-1	-	TRBJ2-1	CASSQLHSGMGNEQFF	TGCGCCAGCAGCCAACTTCACAGCGGGATGGGTAATGAGCAGTTCTTC
-	TRBV28	-	TRBJ2-7	CASSFSRAPYEQYF	TGTGCCAGCAGTTTCTCTAGAGCTCCCTACGAGCAGTACTTC
-	TRBV11-3	once	TRBJ2-2	CASSPQTGELFF	TGTGCCAGCAGCCCCCAAACCGGGGAGCTGTTTTTT
-	TRBV7-3	-	TRBJ1-1	CASSRDSNTEAFF	TGTGCCAGCAGCCGTGACTCGAACACTGAAGCTTTCTTT
-	TRBV5-4	-	TRBJ1-2	CASHPPGGESALSYGYTF	TGTGCCAGCCACCCCCCGGGAGGCGAAAGTGCTTTGAGCTATGGCTACACCTTC
-	TRBV19	-	TRBJ2-7	CASTASGGGEQYF	TGTGCCAGTACCGCCTCGGGGGGCGGGGAGCAGTACTTC
-	TRBV10-3	-	TRBJ2-7	CAISEASKGDEQYF	TGTGCCATCAGTGAGGCCTCAAAGGGAGACGAGCAGTACTTC
TRBD1	TRBV19	-	TRBJ1-6	CASSHRGNSPLHF	TGTGCCAGTAGTCACAGGGGAAATTCACCCCTCCACTTT
-	TRBV7-8	-	TRBJ1-4	CASSLGREEKLFF	TGTGCCAGCAGCTTAGGCAGGGAGGAGAAACTGTTTTTT
TRBD1	TRBV29-1	-	TRBJ2-3	CSVEDPDRDPSTDTQYF	TGCAGCGTTGAAGACCCCGACAGGGACCCGAGCACAGATACGCAGTATTTT
TRBD1	TRBV5-4	-	TRBJ2-7	CASSFGQGAWEQYF	TGTGCCAGCAGCTTTGGACAGGGGGCATGGGAGCAGTACTTC
TRBD2	TRBV11-2	-	TRBJ2-1	CASSLIFGTTPYNEQFF	TGTGCCAGCAGCTTAATCTTTGGGACTACGCCGTACAATGAGCAGTTCTTC
-	TRBV6-1	once	TRBJ2-5	CASSEVGMETQYF	TGTGCCAGCAGTGAAGTGGGCATGGAGACCCAGTACTTC
TRBD1	TRBV29-1	-	TRBJ1-1	CSVLVSRGAEAFF	TGCAGCGTTCTGGTGAGCAGGGGGGCTGAAGCTTTCTTT
-	TRBV9	-	TRBJ2-7	CASSVAGAPYEQYF	TGTGCCAGCAGCGTAGCGGGAGCCCCCTACGAGCAGTACTTC
-	TRBV21-1	-	TRBJ2-7	CASSKVAGQVPYEQYF	TGTGCCAGCAGCAAAGTGGCGGGACAGGTTCCCTACGAGCAGTACTTC
TRBD1	TRBV20-1	-	TRBJ2-5	CSATGEETQYF	TGCAGTGCCACAGGGGAAGAGACCCAGTACTTC
TRBD1	TRBV10-2	-	TRBJ2-7	CASSESLGQGSEEQYF	TGCGCCAGCAGTGAGTCGTTGGGACAGGGATCGGAAGAGCAGTACTTC
-	TRBV28	-	TRBJ1-1	CAIRGGVGTEAFF	TGTGCCATTAGGGGGGGGGTAGGCACTGAAGCTTTCTTT
TRBD2	TRBV28	-	TRBJ2-3	CASSPAGAQDTQYF	TGTGCCAGCAGTCCAGCGGGAGCTCAAGATACGCAGTATTTT
-	TRBV9	-	TRBJ1-2	CASSVGSGDTYGYTF	TGTGCCAGCAGCGTAGGTTCAGGGGATACCTATGGCTACACCTTC
-	TRBV29-1	-	TRBJ2-7	CSVVWGQANYEQYF	TGCAGCGTTGTTTGGGGCCAGGCCAACTACGAGCAGTACTTC
TRBD1	TRBV28	-	TRBJ1-3	CASSSGDRGSSGNTIYF	TGTGCCAGCAGTTCGGGGGACAGGGGTTCCTCTGGAAACACCATATATTTT
TRBD2	TRBV3-1/TRBV3-2	-	TRBJ2-5	CASRPPRREGQETQYF	TGTGCCAGCAGACCCCCTCGGCGGGAGGGCCAAGAGACCCAGTACTTC
-	TRBV5-1	-	TRBJ2-2	CASSPFAGLGGTGELFF	TGCGCCAGCAGCCCGTTTGCAGGGCTGGGGGGCACCGGGGAGCTGTTTTTT
TRBD1	TRBV13	-	TRBJ2-7	CASSKGTGPYEQYF	TGTGCCAGCAGCAAAGGGACAGGGCCCTACGAGCAGTACTTC
-	TRBV9	-	TRBJ2-7	CASSSLGRRDDEQYF	TGTGCCAGCAGCTCTCTCGGTCGGCGGGACGACGAGCAGTACTTC
TRBD1	TRBV28	-	TRBJ1-1	CASSPPRGRETEAFF	TGTGCCAGCAGTCCACCCAGGGGGCGTGAGACTGAAGCTTTCTTT